This is a list of T cell receptor beta chains from one sample in a study of cytomegalovirus exposure and HLA in healthy donors. Sequenced by immunoSEQ multiplex PCR; TCRdb stores in-frame clones only, minus some. The table has about 120,000 clones, 75% to 85% seen once; the top ten hold 7% to 9.5%. Sequencing was carried out using PBMCs. Source of these receptors: a man aged 25-40 years in good health and CMV-seropositive. The CDR3 runs from the conserved cysteine through the conserved F or W. D genes are given only for firm matches. Size is omitted from some rows. Given values are once, few, many or a class for expanded clones.

d_gene,j_gene,v_gene,abundance,CDR3nt,CDR3aa
TRBD1,TRBJ1-6,TRBV6-1,-,TGTGCCAGCAGTGGAGACAGGGATTCCTCACCCCTCCACTTT,CASSGDRDSSPLHF
TRBD2,TRBJ2-1,TRBV9,-,TGTGCCAGCAGCGCGGGAGGGGGTTTACAGTTCTTC,CASSAGGGLQFF
-,TRBJ1-3,TRBV18,-,TGTGCCAGCTCACCGGGAGAGGCCTCTGGAAACACCATATATTTT,CASSPGEASGNTIYF
-,TRBJ1-1,TRBV30,-,TGTGCCTGGAGTGTACGTAGGGGGGGCCGAGTTTACACTGAAGCTTTCTTT,CAWSVRRGGRVYTEAFF
TRBD2,TRBJ2-2,TRBV10-1,-,TGCGCCAGCAGTGATGGACTAGCGGGGAACACCGGGGAGCTGTTTTTT,CASSDGLAGNTGELFF
TRBD1,TRBJ2-3,TRBV6-6,-,TGTGCCAGCAGTTATACCGGGACAGGGGGAACAGATACGCGGTATTTT,CASSYTGTGGTDTRYF
-,TRBJ1-2,TRBV4-1,-,TGCGCCAGCAGCCAAGACTCAGGCATTACCTATGGCTACACCTTC,CASSQDSGITYGYTF
-,TRBJ1-6,TRBV5-1,-,TGCGCCAGCAGCTTTACAGGGCCCAATTCACCCCTCCACTTT,CASSFTGPNSPLHF
TRBD1,TRBJ2-6,TRBV7-3,-,TGTGCCAGCAGCCGCGGGACAGGCCAAGGCGTCCTGACTTTC,CASSRGTGQGVLTF
TRBD2,TRBJ2-1,TRBV30,-,TGTGCCTGGACACCTAGCGGCTCCTACAATGAGCAGTTCTTC,CAWTPSGSYNEQFF
-,TRBJ2-7,TRBV7-8,once,TGTGCCAGCAGCTTAGCCACCTACGAGCAGTACTTC,CASSLATYEQYF
TRBD2,TRBJ2-7,TRBV29-1,-,TGCAGCGTCATACCTCTGGGACTAGCGGGGCGACCCGGTCACTACGAGCAGTACTTC,CSVIPLGLAGRPGHYEQYF
-,TRBJ2-2,TRBV2,-,TGTGCCAGCAGGTTTTATGTTTCGAACACCGGGGAGCTGTTTTTT,CASRFYVSNTGELFF
TRBD2,TRBJ2-7,TRBV5-6,-,TGTGCCAGCAGCCGCTCAGCGGGGGACTACGAGCAGTACTTC,CASSRSAGDYEQYF
TRBD2,TRBJ2-3,TRBV14,-,TGTGCCAGCAGCCAAGATGCCTGGACTAGCATCACAGATACGCAGTATTTT,CASSQDAWTSITDTQYF
-,TRBJ1-2,TRBV2,-,TGTGCCAGCAATCTTATACGGGATGGCTACACCTTC,CASNLIRDGYTF
-,TRBJ1-1,TRBV13,-,TGTGCCAGCAGCTCCAAGCAGAACACTGAAGCTTTCTTT,CASSSKQNTEAFF
-,TRBJ1-4,TRBV28,-,TGTGCCAGCAGTTTGATAGTCGGACTGGATGAAAAACTGTTTTTT,CASSLIVGLDEKLFF
TRBD2,TRBJ2-1,TRBV27,-,TGTGCTAGCAGCCCTGGGGCGGGGGGGTACAATGAGCAGTTCTTC,CASSPGAGGYNEQFF
TRBD1,TRBJ1-2,TRBV19,-,TGTGCCAGTAGTATACTGGACAGGGACAGTGGCTACACCTTC,CASSILDRDSGYTF
TRBD2,TRBJ2-5,TRBV5-1,-,TGCGCCAGCAGCACAGCCGGACTAGCGGGGGGAGGGACCCAGTACTTC,CASSTAGLAGGGTQYF
TRBD1,TRBJ2-2,TRBV7-6,-,TGTGCCAGCAGCTTAAATCCCAGGGGGACCGGGGAGCTGTTTTTT,CASSLNPRGTGELFF
TRBD1,TRBJ2-3,TRBV5-1,-,TGCGCCAGCAGCTTGAGGGACAGGGCTGATACGCAGTATTTT,CASSLRDRADTQYF
TRBD2,TRBJ2-2,TRBV30,-,TGTGCCTGGGGGGGGCTAGCGGGGGGAAACACCGGGGAGCTGTTTTTT,CAWGGLAGGNTGELFF
TRBD1,TRBJ2-1,TRBV5-6,-,TGTGCCAGCAGCTTCGGGACAGGGGTATACAATGAGCAGTTCTTC,CASSFGTGVYNEQFF
-,TRBJ1-3,TRBV25-1,few,TGTGCCAGCAGTGATAGGGGGGGGCCCTCCTCTGGAAACACCATATATTTT,CASSDRGGPSSGNTIYF
-,TRBJ1-5,TRBV27,-,TGTGCCAGCAGTTTACAGGGAAGGAGCAATCAGCCCCAGCATTTT,CASSLQGRSNQPQHF
TRBD2,TRBJ2-1,TRBV18,-,TGTGCCAGCTCACCGGGACTAGCGGGGAGCTCCTACAATGAGCAGTTCTTC,CASSPGLAGSSYNEQFF
TRBD1,TRBJ1-5,TRBV18,-,TGTGCCAGCTCCAGACAGGGGGAACAGCCCCAGCATTTT,CASSRQGEQPQHF
TRBD2,TRBJ2-3,TRBV10-1,-,TGCGCCAGCAGTGAAGGACTAGCGCGGAGCACAGATACGCAGTATTTT,CASSEGLARSTDTQYF
TRBD2,TRBJ2-1,TRBV13,-,TGTGCCAGCAGCTTAGGATCCTCTCCAGCGGGGGGGCGGAATGAGCAGTTCTTC,CASSLGSSPAGGRNEQFF
-,TRBJ1-5,TRBV29-1,few,TGCAGCGTCTCGGCGGGGGCCGGTCAGCCCCAGCATTTT,CSVSAGAGQPQHF
TRBD2,TRBJ2-3,TRBV15,once,TGTGCCACCAGCAGGCGGCGGGGGGGGGCCACCCTTCGTACAGATACGCAGTATTTT,CATSRRRGGATLRTDTQYF
-,TRBJ1-5,TRBV4-1,-,TGCGCCAGCAGCCTTAGGTCTTTAACAGGGAGCAATCAGCCCCAGCATTTT,CASSLRSLTGSNQPQHF
-,TRBJ2-7,TRBV9,-,TGTGCCAGCAGCGGAGAGGGAGGGGGATCCTACGAGCAGTACTTC,CASSGEGGGSYEQYF
-,TRBJ1-6,TRBV10-1,-,TGCGCCAGCAGTGTGCACACCCGCTCCTATAATTCACCCCTCCACTTT,CASSVHTRSYNSPLHF
-,TRBJ2-5,TRBV11-2,-,TGTGCCAGCAGCTTAGATCTCCCGGAGACCCAGTACTTC,CASSLDLPETQYF
-,TRBJ1-1,TRBV27,-,TGTGCCAGCAGGGTGGGGCAGGGGAACACTGAAGCTTTCTTT,CASRVGQGNTEAFF
TRBD2,TRBJ2-3,TRBV5-6,-,TGTGCCAGCAGCTTCGAGACTAGCGGCGCAGATACGCAGTATTTT,CASSFETSGADTQYF
-,TRBJ2-1,TRBV11-2,-,TGTGCCAGCAGCCCGCTGATTACAGGGCGAAGGGACAATGAGCAGTTCTTC,CASSPLITGRRDNEQFF
TRBD1,TRBJ1-2,TRBV6-1,-,TGTGCCAGCAGAATCTCAGGGGGAGGCTATGGCTACACCTTC,CASRISGGGYGYTF
-,TRBJ1-1,TRBV6-6,-,TGTGCCAGCAGTTGGAGTATGAACACTGAAGCTTTCTTT,CASSWSMNTEAFF
-,TRBJ2-7,TRBV19,-,TGTGCCAGTAGTCCAAGGGGGTCCTACGAGCAGTACTTC,CASSPRGSYEQYF
TRBD1,TRBJ2-2,TRBV5-1,few,TGCGCCAGCAGCGCGACAGGGGACACCGGGGAGCTGTTTTTT,CASSATGDTGELFF
-,TRBJ2-1,TRBV10-1,-,TGCGCCAGCAGTGCGACATACTTAGGGGGGCAGTTCTTC,CASSATYLGGQFF
TRBD2,TRBJ2-1,TRBV19,-,TGTGCCAGTACTAAGCGGGGGGGTTTAAACTCCTACAATGAGCAGTTCTTC,CASTKRGGLNSYNEQFF
TRBD1,TRBJ2-5,TRBV10-3,once,TGTGCCATCAGTGGGCCTCCGGGACAGGGGGCTCTGGAGACCCAGTACTTC,CAISGPPGQGALETQYF
TRBD1,TRBJ1-4,TRBV4-2,few,TGTGCCAGCAGCCAAGGACAGGGAGGAGACCCCATTGAAAAACTGTTTTTT,CASSQGQGGDPIEKLFF
TRBD2,TRBJ2-5,TRBV6-5,-,TGTGCCAGCAGCGCCTCGGAAGCGGGGGATGAGACCCAGTACTTC,CASSASEAGDETQYF
TRBD1,TRBJ2-1,TRBV27,once,TGTGCCAGCGGACAGGGGGCTGGCTACAATGAGCAGTTCTTC,CASGQGAGYNEQFF
-,TRBJ2-7,TRBV11-1,-,TGTGCCAGCAGCTCGACTACAAAATACGAGCAGTACTTC,CASSSTTKYEQYF